The following is a TCR beta chain sequence with its context. The CDR3 is 16 residues long. V lost 8 bases to trimming and J lost 8 bases, with 24 bases between them. The germline gives CDR1 MNHNY, CDR2 SVGAGI (reference sequence). This entry comes from a study of T-cell reconstitution after alpha-beta-depleted transplantation in children. Library preparation (for TCRbeta) was performed with unique molecular identifiers. TCRdb reprocessed the PCR reads with MiXCR, giving one entry per CDR3 protein. The sample carries approximately 88,000 distinct CDR3 sequences, more than 10% recorded once. V and J are TRBV6-6 and TRBJ1-4; D is undetermined. This TCR derives from a human donor who donated a stem cell graft to a child with inherited bone marrow failure. Here the sequenced sample was PBMCs from the stem cell graft donor, taken from the stem cell graft. Here the CDR3 reads CASSLISGPGAEKLFF. CDR3 bases: TGTGCCAGCTCCCTGATATCGGGTCCAGGAGCAGAAAAACTGTTTTTT.